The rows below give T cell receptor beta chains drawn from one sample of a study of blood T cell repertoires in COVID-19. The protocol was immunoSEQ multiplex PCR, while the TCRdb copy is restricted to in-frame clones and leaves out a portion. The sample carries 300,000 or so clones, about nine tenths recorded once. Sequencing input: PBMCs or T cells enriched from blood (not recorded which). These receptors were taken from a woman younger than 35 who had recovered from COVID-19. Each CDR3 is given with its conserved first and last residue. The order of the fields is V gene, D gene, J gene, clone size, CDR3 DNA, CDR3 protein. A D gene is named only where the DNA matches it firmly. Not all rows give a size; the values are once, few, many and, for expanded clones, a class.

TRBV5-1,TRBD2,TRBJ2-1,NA,TGCGCCAGCAGCGCGGGACTAGCGGACAACAATGAGCAGTTCTTC,CASSAGLADNNEQFF
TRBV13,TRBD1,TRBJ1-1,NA,TGTGCCAGCAGCTCCGGGGGACAGGCCAACACTGAAGCTTTCTTT,CASSSGGQANTEAFF
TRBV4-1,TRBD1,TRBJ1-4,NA,TGCGCCAGCAGCCAAGAGGACAGGGGAAATGAAAAACTGTTTTTT,CASSQEDRGNEKLFF
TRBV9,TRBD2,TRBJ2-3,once,TGTGCCAGCGGGGCTAGCGGGGCTCCCACAGATACGCAGTATTTT,CASGASGAPTDTQYF
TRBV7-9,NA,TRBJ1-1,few,TGTGCCAGCAGCTTTGCAGGGGCTGAAGCTTTCTTT,CASSFAGAEAFF
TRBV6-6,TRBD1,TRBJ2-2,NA,TGTGCCAGCGGGAGACAGGGGTCGAACACCGGGGAGCTGTTTTTT,CASGRQGSNTGELFF
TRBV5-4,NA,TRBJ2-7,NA,TGTGCCAGCAGCAAAATATATGGGCAGCGGTCCTACGAGCAGTACTTC,CASSKIYGQRSYEQYF
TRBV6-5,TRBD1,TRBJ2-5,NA,TGTGCCAGCAGTTACGAGGGACAGGGTTGGGGAGAGACCCAGTACTTC,CASSYEGQGWGETQYF
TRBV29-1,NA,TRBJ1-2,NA,TGCAGCGTTGGATCAGGCTTTTATGGCTACACCTTC,CSVGSGFYGYTF
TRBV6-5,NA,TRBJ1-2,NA,TGTGCCAGCAGTTACACGGGGGAATCCTATGGCTACACCTTC,CASSYTGESYGYTF
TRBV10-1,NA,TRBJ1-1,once,TGCGCCAGCAGTGACGGACAGTTTAACACTGAAGCTTTCTTT,CASSDGQFNTEAFF
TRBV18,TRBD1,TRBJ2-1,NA,TGTGCCAGCTCACCAAGACAGGGATCCTACAATGAGCAGTTCTTC,CASSPRQGSYNEQFF
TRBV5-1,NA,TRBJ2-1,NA,TGCGCCAGCAGCGGCGGGGGCGACTCCTACAATGAGCAGTTCTTC,CASSGGGDSYNEQFF
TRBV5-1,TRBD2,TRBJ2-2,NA,TGCGCCAGCAGCAACTCGGGACTAGCGAGGAACACCGGGGAGCTGTTTTTT,CASSNSGLARNTGELFF
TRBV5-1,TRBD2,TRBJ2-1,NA,TGCGCCAGCAGCGGCCCGGGACTAGCGATCAATGAGCAGTTCTTC,CASSGPGLAINEQFF
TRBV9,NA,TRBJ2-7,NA,TGTGCCAGCAGTGTTTTTGACAGCTCCTACGAGCAGTACTTC,CASSVFDSSYEQYF
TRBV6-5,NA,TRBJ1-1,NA,TGTGCCAGCAACGGGGGGGGTCGAGCTTTCTTT,CASNGGGRAFF
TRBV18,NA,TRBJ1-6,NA,TGTGCCAGCTCAGAGGGGGATTCACCCCTCCACTTT,CASSEGDSPLHF
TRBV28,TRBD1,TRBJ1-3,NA,TGTGCCAGCAGTCTGGACAGGGGATACACCATATATTTT,CASSLDRGYTIYF
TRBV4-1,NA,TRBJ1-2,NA,TGCGCCAGTGCCAGCAGCCAAGGCCAGGGGTATGGCTACACCTTC,CASASSQGQGYGYTF
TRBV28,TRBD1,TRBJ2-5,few,TGTGCCAGCAGTTCGACAGGGGGAGAGACCCAGTACTTC,CASSSTGGETQYF
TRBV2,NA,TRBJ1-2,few,TGTGCCAGCAGTGAACAGGAATATGGCTACACCTTC,CASSEQEYGYTF
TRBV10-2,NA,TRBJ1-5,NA,TGCGCCAGCAGTTCCAAGCAGGGGATTAATCAGCCCCAGCATTTT,CASSSKQGINQPQHF
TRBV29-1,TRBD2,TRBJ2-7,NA,TGCAGCGGCCGACTGAGCGGGAGTGGGTCCTACGAGCAGTACTTC,CSGRLSGSGSYEQYF
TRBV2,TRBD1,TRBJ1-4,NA,TGTGCCAGCAGGCCCCAGGGGGAGGCTAATGAAAAACTGTTTTTT,CASRPQGEANEKLFF
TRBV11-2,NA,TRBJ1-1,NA,TGTGCCAGCAGCTTATCTTGGCAGGGAGCTTTCTTT,CASSLSWQGAFF
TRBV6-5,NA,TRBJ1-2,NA,TGTGCCAGCAGCAACCCCGGTAGCCTCTGGGGCTACACCTTC,CASSNPGSLWGYTF
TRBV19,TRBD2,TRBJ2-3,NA,TGTGCTTACGTCATGGACCGACTAGCGGGTATAGAAACAGATACGCAGTATTTT,CAYVMDRLAGIETDTQYF